Sequencing of this T cell receptor beta chain was carried out in a study of T cells in Graves' hyperthyroidism and ophthalmopathy. Uncontrolled infection, other autoimmune disease, pregnancy or lactation led to exclusion. This clonotype was recorded many times. Losses at the gene ends were 6 bases for V and 2 bases for J; bases not matched to a gene: 15. Germline V gene sequence: CDR1 MNHNS, CDR2 SASEGT. The CDR3 spans 18 residues. What was amplified from RNA transcripts were TCR beta CDR3 regions. A first-round RT-PCR of the TCR CDR3 used the HTBI primer set. TCRdb reprocessed the multiplex PCR reads via MiXCR and lists one record per CDR3 protein. There are approximately 380,000 distinct CDR3 sequences in the sample; about an eighth occur only once, and approximately 27% lies in the top ten.

This rearrangement joins TRBV6-1 to TRBJ2-3, with 9 bases that match TRBD2. The receptor's source is a middle-aged man with Graves' ophthalmopathy. The sample taken for sequencing was blood. CDR3 DNA: TGTGCCAGCAGCCACCGCGATAGGGTAGCGGGAGACACAGATACGCAGTATTTT. Its protein is CASSHRDRVAGDTDTQYF.